This T cell receptor (beta chain) was recovered during a study of CD8 T cells in Susac syndrome. FACS enriched CD8+ TEMRA cells, while bulk CD8+ and CD4+ were negatively isolated. Random-hexamer reverse transcription was applied to about 0.5 to 1 ug RNA. An immunoSEQ multiplex PCR amplified TCR beta CDR3 over 54 Vbeta and 13 Jbeta. TCRdb reprocessed the immunoSEQ multiplex PCR reads with MiXCR, giving one entry per CDR3 protein. The sample carries around 230,000 distinct CDR3 sequences, less than 96% recorded once. Between the trimmed V and J ends, which lost 5 bases and 0 bases, there was a span of 7 bases. CDR1 is LGHDT and CDR2 is YNNKEL in the germline V gene (reference sequence). The CDR3 is 13 amino acids.

The sequence was collected from a human donor with Susac syndrome. The sequenced sample was CD4+ T cells from PBMCs. The chain couples TRBV3-1 to TRBJ1-1; D is uncertain. CDR3 sequence: CASSGPVNTEAFF. The CDR3 DNA reads TGTGCCAGCAGCGGTCCGGTGAACACTGAAGCTTTCTTT. Together with reference TRBV3-1 and TRBJ1-1, the CDR3 gives the full variable domain: DTAVSQTPKYLVTQMGNDKSIKCEQNLGHDTMYWYKQDSKKFLKIMFSYNNKELIINETVPNRFSPKSPDKAHLNLHINSLELGDSAVYFCASSGPVNTEAFFGQGTRLTVV.